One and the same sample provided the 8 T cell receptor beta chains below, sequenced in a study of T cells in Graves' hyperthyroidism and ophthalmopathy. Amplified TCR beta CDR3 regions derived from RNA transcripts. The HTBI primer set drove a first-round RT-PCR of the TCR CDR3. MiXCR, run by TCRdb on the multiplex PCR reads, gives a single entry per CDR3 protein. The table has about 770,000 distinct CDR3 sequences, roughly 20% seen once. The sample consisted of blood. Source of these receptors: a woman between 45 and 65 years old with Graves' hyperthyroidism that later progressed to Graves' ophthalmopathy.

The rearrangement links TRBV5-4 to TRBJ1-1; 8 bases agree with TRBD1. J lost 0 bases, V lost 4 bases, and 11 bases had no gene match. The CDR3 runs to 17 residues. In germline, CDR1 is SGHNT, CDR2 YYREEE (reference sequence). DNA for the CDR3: TGTGCCAGCAGCCCGGGTGGTGCAGGGGGCGTGAACACTGAAGCTTTCTTT. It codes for CASSPGGAGGVNTEAFF.

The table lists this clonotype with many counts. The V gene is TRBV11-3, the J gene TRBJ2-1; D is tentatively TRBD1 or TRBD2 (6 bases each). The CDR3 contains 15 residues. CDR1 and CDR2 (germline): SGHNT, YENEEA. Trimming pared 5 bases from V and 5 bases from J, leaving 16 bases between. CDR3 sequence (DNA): TGTGCCAGCAGCCATACCTCAGGGGAGGACAATGAGCAGTTCTTC. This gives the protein CASSHTSGEDNEQFF.

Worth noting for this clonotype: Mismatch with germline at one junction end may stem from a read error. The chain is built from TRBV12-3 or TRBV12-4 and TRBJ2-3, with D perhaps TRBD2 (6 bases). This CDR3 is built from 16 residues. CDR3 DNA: TGTGCCAACAGTTCTACTAACACGGGAGGCACAGATACGCAGTATTTT. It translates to CANSSTNTGGTDTQYF.

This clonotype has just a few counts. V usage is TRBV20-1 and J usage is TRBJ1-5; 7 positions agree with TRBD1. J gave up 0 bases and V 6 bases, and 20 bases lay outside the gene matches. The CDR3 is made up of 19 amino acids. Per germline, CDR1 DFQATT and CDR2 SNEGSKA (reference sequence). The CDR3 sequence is CSAVSRYRGPLNSNQPQHF. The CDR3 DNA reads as TGCAGTGCCGTTTCACGTTACAGGGGTCCCCTTAATAGCAATCAGCCCCAGCATTTT.

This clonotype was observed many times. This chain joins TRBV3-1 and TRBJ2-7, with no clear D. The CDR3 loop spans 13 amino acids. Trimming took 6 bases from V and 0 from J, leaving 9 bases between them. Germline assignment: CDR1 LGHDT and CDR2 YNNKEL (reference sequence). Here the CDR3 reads CASRRSDSYEQYF. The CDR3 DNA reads TGTGCCAGCAGGCGTTCGGACTCCTACGAGCAGTACTTC.

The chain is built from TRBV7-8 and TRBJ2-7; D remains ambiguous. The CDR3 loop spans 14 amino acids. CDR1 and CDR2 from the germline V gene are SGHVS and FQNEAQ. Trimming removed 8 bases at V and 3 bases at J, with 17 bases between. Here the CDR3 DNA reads TGTGCCAGCGTCCACAAGGTTGGCGACTACGAGCAGTACTTC. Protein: CASVHKVGDYEQYF.

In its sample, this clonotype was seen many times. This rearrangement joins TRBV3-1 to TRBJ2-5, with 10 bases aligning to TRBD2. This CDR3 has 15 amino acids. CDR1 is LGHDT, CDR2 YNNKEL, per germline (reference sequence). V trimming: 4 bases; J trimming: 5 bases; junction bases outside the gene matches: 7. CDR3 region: CASSPSGGGSETQYF. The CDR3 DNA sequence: TGTGCCAGCAGCCCAAGCGGGGGGGGCAGTGAGACCCAGTACTTC.

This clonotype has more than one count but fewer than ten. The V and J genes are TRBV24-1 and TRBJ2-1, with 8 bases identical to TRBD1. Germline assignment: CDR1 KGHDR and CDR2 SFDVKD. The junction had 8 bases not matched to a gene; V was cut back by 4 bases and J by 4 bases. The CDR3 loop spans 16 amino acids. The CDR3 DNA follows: TGTGCCACCAGTGAGACCGGGACAGGACTGTACAATGAGCAGTTCTTC. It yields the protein CATSETGTGLYNEQFF.